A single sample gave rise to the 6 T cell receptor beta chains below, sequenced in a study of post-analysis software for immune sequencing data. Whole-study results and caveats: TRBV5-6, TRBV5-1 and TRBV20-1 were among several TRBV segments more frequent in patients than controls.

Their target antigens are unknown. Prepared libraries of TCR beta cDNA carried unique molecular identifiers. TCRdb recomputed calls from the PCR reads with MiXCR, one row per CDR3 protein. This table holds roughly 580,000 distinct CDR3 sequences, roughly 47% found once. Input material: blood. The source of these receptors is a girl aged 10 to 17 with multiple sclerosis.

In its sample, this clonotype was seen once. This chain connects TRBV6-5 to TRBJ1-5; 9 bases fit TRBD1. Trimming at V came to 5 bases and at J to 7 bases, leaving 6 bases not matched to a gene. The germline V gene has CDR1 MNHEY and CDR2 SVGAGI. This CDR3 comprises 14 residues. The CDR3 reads CASSPGTGTQPQHF. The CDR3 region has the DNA TGTGCCAGCAGTCCCGGGACAGGGACGCAGCCCCAGCATTTT.

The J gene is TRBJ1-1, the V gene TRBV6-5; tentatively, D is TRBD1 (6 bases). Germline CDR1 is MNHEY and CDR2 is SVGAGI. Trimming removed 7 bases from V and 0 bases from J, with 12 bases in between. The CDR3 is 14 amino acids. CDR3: CASTRGAMNTEAFF. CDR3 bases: TGTGCCAGCACCAGGGGAGCCATGAACACTGAAGCTTTCTTT.

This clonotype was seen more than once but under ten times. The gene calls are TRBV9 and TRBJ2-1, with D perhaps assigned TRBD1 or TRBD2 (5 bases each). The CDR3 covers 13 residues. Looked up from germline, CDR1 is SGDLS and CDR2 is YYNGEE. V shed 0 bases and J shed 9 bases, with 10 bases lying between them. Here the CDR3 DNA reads TGTGCCAGCAGCGTAGGAGGGGTGGGTGAGCAGTTCTTC. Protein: CASSVGGVGEQFF.

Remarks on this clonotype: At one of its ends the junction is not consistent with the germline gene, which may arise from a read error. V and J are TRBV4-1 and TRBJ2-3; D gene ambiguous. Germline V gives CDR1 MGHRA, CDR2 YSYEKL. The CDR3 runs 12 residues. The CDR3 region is CAGSPLGDTQYF. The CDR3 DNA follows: TGCGCCGGCAGCCCTTTGGGGGATACGCAGTATTTT.

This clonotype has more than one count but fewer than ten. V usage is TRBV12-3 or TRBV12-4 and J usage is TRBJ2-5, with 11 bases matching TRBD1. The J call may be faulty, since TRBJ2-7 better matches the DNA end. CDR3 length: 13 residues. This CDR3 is CASSKGQGDEQYF. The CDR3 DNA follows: TGTGCCAGCAGTAAGGGACAGGGGGACGAGCAGTACTTC.

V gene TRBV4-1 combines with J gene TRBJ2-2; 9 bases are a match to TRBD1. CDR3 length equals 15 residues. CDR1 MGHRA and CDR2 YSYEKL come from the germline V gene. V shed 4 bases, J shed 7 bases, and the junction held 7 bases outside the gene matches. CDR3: CASSLYRGQGGELFF. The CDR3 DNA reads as TGCGCCAGCAGCCTTTACAGGGGGCAAGGCGGGGAGCTGTTTTTT.